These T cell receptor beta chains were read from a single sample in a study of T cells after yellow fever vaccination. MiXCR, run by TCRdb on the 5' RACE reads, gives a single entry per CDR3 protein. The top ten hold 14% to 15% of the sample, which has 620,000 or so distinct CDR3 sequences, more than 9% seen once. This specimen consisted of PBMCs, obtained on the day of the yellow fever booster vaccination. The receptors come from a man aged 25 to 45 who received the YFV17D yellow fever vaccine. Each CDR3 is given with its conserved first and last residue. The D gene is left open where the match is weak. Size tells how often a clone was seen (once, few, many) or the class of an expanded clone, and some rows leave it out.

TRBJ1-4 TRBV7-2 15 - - TGTGCCAGCAGCCGAACCGTAACGGGGAATGAAAAACTGTTTTTT CASSRTVTGNEKLFF
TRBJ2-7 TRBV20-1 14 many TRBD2 TGCAGTGCTAGAGAAGCGGGAGGGCCCTACGAGCAGTACTTC CSAREAGGPYEQYF
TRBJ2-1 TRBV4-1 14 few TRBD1 TGCGCCAGCAGCCAAACCGGGACAGACAATGAGCAGTTCTTC CASSQTGTDNEQFF
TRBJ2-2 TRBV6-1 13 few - TGTGCCAGCAGTCAACAGGGAGGTCGGGAGCTGTTTTTT CASSQQGGRELFF
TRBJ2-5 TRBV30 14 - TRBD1 TGTGCCTGGAGCAGGGGGACAGGCCAAGAGACCCAGTACTTC CAWSRGTGQETQYF
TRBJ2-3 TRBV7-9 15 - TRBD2 TGTGCCAGCAGCCCCGAATACCAACTAGCGATCGGCCAGTATTTT CASSPEYQLAIGQYF
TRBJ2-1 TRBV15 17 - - TGTGCCACCAGCAGAGACCTCGGGAGCAGCTCCTACAATGAGCAGTTCTTC CATSRDLGSSSYNEQFF
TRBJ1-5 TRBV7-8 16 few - TGTGCCAGCAGCTTAGATGATCAGGGGCTCTGGGGGCCCCAGCATTTT CASSLDDQGLWGPQHF
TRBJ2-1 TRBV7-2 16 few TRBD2 TGTGCCAGCAGTCTACAGCGGACTAGCCCCTACAATGAGCAGTTCTTC CASSLQRTSPYNEQFF
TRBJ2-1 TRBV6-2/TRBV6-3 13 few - TGTGCCAGCAGTTTGCGGGAACTACATGAGCAGTTCTTC CASSLRELHEQFF
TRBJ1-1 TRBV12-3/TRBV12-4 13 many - TGTGCCAGCTCACGAACAGGGAACACTGAAGCTTTCTTT CASSRTGNTEAFF
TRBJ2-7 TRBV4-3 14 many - TGCGCCAGCAGCCAAGGAGGGGGCTCCTACGAGCAGTACTTC CASSQGGGSYEQYF
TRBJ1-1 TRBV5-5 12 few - TGTGCCAGCAGCTTACAGGGCTCTGAAGCTTTCTTT CASSLQGSEAFF
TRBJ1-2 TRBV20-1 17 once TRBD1 TGCTGTGCTGCTACCCCGACAGGGGGAGGGAGTTCCTATGGCTACACCTTC CCAATPTGGGSSYGYTF
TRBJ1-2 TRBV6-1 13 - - TGTGCCAGCAGGAAAACGTTGGGCTATGGCTACACCTTC CASRKTLGYGYTF
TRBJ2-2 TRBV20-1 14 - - TGCAGTGCTAGATGGGGGGATGAGACCGGGGAGCTGTTTTTT CSARWGDETGELFF